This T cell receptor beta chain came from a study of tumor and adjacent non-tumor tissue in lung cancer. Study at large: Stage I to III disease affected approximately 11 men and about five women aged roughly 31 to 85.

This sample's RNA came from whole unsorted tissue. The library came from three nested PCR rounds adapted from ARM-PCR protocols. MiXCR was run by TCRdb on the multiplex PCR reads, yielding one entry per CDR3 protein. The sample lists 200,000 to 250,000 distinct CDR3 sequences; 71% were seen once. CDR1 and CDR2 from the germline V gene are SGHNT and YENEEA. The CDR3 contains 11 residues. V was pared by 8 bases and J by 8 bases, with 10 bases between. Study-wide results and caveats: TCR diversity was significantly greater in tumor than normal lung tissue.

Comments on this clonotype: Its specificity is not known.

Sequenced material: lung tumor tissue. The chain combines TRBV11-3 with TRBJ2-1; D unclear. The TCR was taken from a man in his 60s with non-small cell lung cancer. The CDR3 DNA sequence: TGTGCCAGCCGCACACGTGATGAGCAGTTCTTC. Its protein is CASRTRDEQFF.